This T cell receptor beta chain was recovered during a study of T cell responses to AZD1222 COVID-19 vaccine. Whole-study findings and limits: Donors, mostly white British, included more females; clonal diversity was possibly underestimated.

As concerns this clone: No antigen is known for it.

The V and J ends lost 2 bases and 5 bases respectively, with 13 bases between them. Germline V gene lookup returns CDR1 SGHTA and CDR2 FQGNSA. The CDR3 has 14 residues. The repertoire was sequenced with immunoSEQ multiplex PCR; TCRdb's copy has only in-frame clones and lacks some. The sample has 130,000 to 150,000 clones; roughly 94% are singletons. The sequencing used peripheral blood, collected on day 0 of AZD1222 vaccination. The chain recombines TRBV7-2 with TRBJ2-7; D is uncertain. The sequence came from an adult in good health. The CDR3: CASSLPNGKDEQYF. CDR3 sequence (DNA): TGTGCCAGCAGCTTACCCAATGGAAAAGACGAGCAGTACTTC.